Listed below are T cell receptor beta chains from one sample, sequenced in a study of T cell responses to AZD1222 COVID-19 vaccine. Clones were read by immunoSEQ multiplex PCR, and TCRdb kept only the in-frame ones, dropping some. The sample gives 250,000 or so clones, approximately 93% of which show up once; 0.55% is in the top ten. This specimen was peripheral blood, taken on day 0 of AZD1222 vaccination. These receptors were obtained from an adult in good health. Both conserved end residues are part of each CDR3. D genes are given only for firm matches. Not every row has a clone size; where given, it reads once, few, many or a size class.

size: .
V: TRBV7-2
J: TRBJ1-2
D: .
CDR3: CASSPGPYTGHGYTF
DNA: TGTGCCAGCAGCCCGGGACCTTATACAGGGCATGGCTACACCTTC

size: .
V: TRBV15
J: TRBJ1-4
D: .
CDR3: CATSMPTGRNEKLFF
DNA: TGTGCCACCAGCATGCCGACGGGCCGTAATGAAAAACTGTTTTTT

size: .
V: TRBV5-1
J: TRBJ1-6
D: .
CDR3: CASSVSSDSPLHF
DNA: TGCGCCAGCAGCGTATCCTCGGATTCACCCCTCCACTTT

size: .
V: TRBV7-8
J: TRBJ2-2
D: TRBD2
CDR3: CASIAGGRYTGELFF
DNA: TGTGCCAGCATCGCGGGCGGGAGGTACACCGGGGAGCTGTTTTTT

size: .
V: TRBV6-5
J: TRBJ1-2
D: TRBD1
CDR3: CASNTQGAKYTF
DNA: TGTGCCAGCAACACACAGGGGGCGAAATACACCTTC

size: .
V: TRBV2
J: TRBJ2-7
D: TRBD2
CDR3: CASLGGPSGRHEQYF
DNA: TGTGCCAGCCTTGGGGGGCCTAGCGGGAGACACGAGCAGTACTTC

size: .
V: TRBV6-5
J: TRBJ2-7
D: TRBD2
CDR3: CASILTGGGYEQYF
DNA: TGTGCCAGCATCCTCACGGGGGGAGGCTACGAGCAGTACTTC

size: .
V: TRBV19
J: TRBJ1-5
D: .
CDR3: CASSKAGRGSNQPQHF
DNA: TGTGCCAGTAGCAAGGCGGGCAGGGGCAGCAATCAGCCCCAGCATTTT

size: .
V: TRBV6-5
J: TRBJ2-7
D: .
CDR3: CASRPAGGEQYF
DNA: TGTGCCAGCAGGCCCGCCGGAGGCGAGCAGTACTTC

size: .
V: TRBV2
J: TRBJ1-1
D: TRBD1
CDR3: CASSERQGGSTEAFF
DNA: TGTGCCAGCAGTGAAAGACAGGGTGGAAGCACTGAAGCTTTCTTT

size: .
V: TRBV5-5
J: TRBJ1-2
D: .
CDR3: CASSLIPGTPNYGYTF
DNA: TGTGCCAGCAGCTTGATCCCCGGGACACCCAACTATGGCTACACCTTC

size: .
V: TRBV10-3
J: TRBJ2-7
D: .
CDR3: CAINGRDSNYEQYF
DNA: TGTGCCATCAATGGCCGGGACTCCAACTACGAGCAGTACTTC

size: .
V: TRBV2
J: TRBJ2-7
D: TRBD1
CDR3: CASSDGGTGGNEQYF
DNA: TGTGCCAGCAGTGATGGGGGGACAGGGGGCAACGAGCAGTACTTC

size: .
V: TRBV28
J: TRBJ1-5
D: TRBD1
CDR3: CASRQTGGNQPQHF
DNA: TGTGCCAGCAGGCAAACAGGGGGCAATCAGCCCCAGCATTTT

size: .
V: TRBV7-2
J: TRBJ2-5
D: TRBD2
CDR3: CAIASPGGRQETQYF
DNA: TGTGCCATCGCCTCCCCGGGGGGGCGTCAAGAGACCCAGTACTTC

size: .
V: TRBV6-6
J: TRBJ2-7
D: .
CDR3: CASSHTQGVWEQYF
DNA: TGTGCCAGCAGCCACACCCAGGGAGTTTGGGAGCAGTACTTC

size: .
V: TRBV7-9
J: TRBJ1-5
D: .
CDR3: CASSLGGRNQPQHF
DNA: TGTGCCAGCAGCTTAGGGGGGCGCAATCAGCCCCAGCATTTT

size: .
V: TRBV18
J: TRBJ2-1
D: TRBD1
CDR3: CASSPWDRGRNEQFF
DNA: TGTGCCAGCTCACCATGGGACAGGGGGCGGAATGAGCAGTTCTTC

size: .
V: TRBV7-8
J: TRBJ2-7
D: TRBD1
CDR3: CASSTGQGLDEQYF
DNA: TGTGCCAGCAGCACCGGACAGGGGCTCGACGAGCAGTACTTC

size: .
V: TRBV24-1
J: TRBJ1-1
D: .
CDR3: CATSDGTPGSTAFF
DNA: TGTGCCACCAGTGATGGGACCCCTGGTTCTACAGCTTTCTTT

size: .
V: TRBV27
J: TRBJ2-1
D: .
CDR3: CASTRRAGYNEQFF
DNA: TGTGCCAGCACCCGGCGGGCCGGCTACAATGAGCAGTTCTTC

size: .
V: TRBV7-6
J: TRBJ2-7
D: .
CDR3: CASSLGQGRTYEQYF
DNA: TGTGCCAGCAGCTTAGGGCAGGGGCGTACCTACGAGCAGTACTTC

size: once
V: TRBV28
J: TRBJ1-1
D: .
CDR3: CASAISTRSTEAFF
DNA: TGTGCCAGCGCTATCTCGACCAGAAGCACTGAAGCTTTCTTT

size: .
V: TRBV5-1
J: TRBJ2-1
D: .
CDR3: CASSLGGTLSYNEQFF
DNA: TGCGCCAGCAGCTTGGGCGGGACGCTCTCCTACAATGAGCAGTTCTTC

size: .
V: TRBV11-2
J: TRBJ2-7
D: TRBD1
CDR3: CASSPLTGAGDEQYF
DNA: TGTGCCAGCAGCCCCTTGACAGGGGCAGGCGACGAGCAGTACTTC

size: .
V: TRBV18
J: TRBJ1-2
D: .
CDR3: CASSPGGKGNGYTF
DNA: TGTGCCAGCTCACCTGGAGGGAAGGGGAATGGCTACACCTTC

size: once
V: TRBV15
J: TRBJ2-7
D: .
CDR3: CATSRDLGYEQYF
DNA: TGTGCCACCAGCAGAGATCTGGGGTACGAGCAGTACTTC

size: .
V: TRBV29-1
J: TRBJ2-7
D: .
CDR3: CSVSEGGSGYEQYF
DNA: TGCAGCGTTTCGGAGGGGGGGTCCGGGTACGAGCAGTACTTC

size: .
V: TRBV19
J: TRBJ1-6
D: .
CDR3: CASSIQGDSPLHF
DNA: TGTGCCAGTAGTATACAGGGTGATTCACCCCTCCACTTT

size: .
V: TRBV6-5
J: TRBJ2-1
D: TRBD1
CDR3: CASRRDRDNEQFF
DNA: TGTGCCAGCCGCCGGGACAGAGACAATGAGCAGTTCTTC

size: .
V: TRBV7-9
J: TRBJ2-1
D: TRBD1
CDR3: CASSLADRGGNEQFF
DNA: TGTGCCAGCAGCTTAGCGGACAGGGGAGGGAATGAGCAGTTCTTC

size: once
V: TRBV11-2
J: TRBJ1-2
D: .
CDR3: CASSLGPKGTNYGYTF
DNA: TGTGCCAGCAGCTTAGGGCCAAAAGGGACTAACTATGGCTACACCTTC

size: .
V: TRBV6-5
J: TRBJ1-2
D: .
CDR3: CASSYWREANYGYTF
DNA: TGTGCCAGCAGTTACTGGAGGGAAGCTAACTATGGCTACACCTTC

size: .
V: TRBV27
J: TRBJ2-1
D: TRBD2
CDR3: CASSARAGASYNEQFF
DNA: TGTGCCAGCAGTGCCCGAGCGGGGGCATCCTACAATGAGCAGTTCTTC